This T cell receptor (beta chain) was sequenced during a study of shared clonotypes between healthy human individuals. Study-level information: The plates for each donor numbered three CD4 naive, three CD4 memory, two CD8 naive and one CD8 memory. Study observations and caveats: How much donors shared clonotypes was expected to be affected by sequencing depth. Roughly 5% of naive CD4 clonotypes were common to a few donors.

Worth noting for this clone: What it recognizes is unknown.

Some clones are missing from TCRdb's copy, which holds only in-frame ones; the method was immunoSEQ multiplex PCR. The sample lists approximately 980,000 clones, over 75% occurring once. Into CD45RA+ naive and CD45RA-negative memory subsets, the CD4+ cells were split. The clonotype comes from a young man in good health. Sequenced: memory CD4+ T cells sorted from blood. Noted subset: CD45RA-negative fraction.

The CDR3 loop is CAISGGQGQLLGYTF. CDR3 DNA sequence: TGTGCCATCAGTGGGGGCCAGGGCCAGCTTCTTGGCTACACCTTC. J is TRBJ1-2 and V is TRBV10-3, with D perhaps matching TRBD1 (5 bases). This CDR3 is 15 amino acids long. Germline CDR1 is ENHRY and CDR2 is SYGVKD. Trimming took off 4 bases at V and 7 bases at J, with 19 bases between the two ends.